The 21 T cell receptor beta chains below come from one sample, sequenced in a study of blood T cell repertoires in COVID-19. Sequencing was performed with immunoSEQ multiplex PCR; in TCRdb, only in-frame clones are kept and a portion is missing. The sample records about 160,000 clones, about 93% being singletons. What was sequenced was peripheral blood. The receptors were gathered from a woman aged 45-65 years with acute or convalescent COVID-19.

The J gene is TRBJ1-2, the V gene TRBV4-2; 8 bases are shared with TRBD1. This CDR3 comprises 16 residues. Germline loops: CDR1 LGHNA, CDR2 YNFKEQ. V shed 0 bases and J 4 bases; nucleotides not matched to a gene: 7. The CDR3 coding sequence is TGTGCCAGCAGCCAAGATTTCCAGGGGGCGGGCTATGGCTACACCTTC. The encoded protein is CASSQDFQGAGYGYTF.

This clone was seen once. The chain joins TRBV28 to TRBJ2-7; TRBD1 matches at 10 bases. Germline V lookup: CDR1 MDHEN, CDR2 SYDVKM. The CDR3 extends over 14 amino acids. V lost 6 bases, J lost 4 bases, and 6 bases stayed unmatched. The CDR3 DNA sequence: TGTGCCAGCAGCACGGGACAGGGGATGTACGAGCAGTACTTC. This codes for CASSTGQGMYEQYF.

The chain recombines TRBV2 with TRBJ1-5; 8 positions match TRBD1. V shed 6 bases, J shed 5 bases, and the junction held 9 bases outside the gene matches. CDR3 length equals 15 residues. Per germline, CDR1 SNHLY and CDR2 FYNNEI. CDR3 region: CASSPQGQAYQPQHF. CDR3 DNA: TGTGCCAGCAGCCCGCAGGGACAGGCATATCAGCCCCAGCATTTT.

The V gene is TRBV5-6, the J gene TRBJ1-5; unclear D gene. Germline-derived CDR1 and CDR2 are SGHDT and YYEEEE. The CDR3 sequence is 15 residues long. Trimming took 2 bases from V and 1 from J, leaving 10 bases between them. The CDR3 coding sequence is TGTGCCAGCAGCTTAGGCTTCGGGAGCAATCAGCCCCAGCATTTT. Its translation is CASSLGFGSNQPQHF.

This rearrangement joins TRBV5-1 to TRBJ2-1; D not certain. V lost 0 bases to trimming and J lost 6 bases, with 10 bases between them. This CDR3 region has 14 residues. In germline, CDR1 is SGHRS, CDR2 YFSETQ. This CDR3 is CASSLAVGPNEQFF. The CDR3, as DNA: TGCGCCAGCAGCTTGGCCGTGGGCCCCAATGAGCAGTTCTTC.

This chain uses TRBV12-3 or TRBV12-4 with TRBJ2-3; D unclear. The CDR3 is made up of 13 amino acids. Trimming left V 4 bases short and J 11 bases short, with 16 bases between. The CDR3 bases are TGTGCCAGCAGTTCTGAGACCCGATCGGGGCAGTATTTT. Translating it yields CASSSETRSGQYF.

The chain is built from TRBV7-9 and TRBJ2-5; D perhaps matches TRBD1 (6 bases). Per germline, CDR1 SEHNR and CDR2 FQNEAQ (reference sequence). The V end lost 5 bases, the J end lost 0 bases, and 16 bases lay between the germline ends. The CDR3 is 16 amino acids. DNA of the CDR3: TGTGCCAGCAGCGCCCCCCGGACAGCGTACCAAGAGACCCAGTACTTC. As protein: CASSAPRTAYQETQYF.

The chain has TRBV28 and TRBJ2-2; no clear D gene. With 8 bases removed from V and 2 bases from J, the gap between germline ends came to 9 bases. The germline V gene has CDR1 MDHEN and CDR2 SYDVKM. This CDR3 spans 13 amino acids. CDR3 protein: CASSGYNTGELFF. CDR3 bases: TGTGCCAGCTCGGGTTACAACACCGGGGAGCTGTTTTTT.

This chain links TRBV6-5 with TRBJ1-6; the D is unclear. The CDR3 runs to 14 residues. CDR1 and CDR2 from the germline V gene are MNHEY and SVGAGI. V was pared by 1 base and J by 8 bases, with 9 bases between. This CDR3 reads CASSYWAADSPLHF. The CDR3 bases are TGTGCCAGCAGTTACTGGGCTGCTGATTCACCCCTCCACTTT.

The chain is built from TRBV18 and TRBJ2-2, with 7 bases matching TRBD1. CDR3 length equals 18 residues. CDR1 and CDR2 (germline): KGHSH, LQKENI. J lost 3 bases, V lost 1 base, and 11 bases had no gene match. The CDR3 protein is CASSPRSSGQTHTGELFF. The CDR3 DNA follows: TGTGCCAGCTCACCACGTTCATCGGGACAGACCCACACCGGGGAGCTGTTTTTT.

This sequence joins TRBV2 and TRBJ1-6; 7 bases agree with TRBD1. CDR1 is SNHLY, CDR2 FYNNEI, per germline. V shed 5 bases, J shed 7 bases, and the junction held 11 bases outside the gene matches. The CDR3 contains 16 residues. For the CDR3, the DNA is TGTGCCAGCAGTAGGAACTTCCCGGGACAGAATTCACCCCTCCACTTT. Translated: CASSRNFPGQNSPLHF.

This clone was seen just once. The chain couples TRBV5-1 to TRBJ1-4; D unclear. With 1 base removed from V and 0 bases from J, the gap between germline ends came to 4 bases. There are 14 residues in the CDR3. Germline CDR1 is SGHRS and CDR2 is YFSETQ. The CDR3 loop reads CASSLSATNEKLFF. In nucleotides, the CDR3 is TGCGCCAGCAGCTTGTCCGCAACTAATGAAAAACTGTTTTTT.

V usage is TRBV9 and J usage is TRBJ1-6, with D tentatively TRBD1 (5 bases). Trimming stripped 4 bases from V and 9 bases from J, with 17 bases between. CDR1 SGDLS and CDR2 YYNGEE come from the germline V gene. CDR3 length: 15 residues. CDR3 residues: CASSSKGDLGSPLHF. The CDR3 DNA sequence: TGTGCCAGCAGCTCAAAAGGGGACTTGGGTTCACCCCTCCACTTT.

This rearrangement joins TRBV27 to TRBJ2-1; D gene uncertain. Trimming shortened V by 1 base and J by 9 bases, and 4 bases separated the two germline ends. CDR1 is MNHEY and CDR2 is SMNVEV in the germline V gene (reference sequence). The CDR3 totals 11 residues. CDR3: CASSLYGEQFF. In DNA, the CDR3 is TGTGCCAGCAGTTTATACGGTGAGCAGTTCTTC.

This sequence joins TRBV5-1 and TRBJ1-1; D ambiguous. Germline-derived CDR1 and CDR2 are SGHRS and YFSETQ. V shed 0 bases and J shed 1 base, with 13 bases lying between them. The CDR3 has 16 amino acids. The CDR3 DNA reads TGCGCCAGCAGCTTGGACCCTCGGCGGGGGAACACTGAAGCTTTCTTT. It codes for CASSLDPRRGNTEAFF. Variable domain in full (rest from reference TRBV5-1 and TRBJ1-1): KAGVTQTPRYLIKTRGQQVTLSCSPISGHRSVSWYQQTPGQGLQFLFEYFSETQRNKGNFPGRFSGRQFSNSRSEMNVSTLELGDSALYLCASSLDPRRGNTEAFFGQGTRLTVV.

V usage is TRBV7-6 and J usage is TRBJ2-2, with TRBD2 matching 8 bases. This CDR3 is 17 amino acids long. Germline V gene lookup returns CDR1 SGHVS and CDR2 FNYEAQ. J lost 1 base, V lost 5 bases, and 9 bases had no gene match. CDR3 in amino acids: CASSPPKRGLNTGELFF. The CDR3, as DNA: TGTGCCAGCAGCCCCCCCAAGCGGGGGTTGAACACCGGGGAGCTGTTTTTT.

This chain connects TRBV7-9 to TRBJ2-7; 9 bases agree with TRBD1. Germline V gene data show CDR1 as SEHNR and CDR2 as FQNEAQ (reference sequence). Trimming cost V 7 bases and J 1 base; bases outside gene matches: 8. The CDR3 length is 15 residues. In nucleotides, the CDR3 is TGTGCCAGCATCAATTCCGGGACAGGGTCCTACGAGCAGTACTTC. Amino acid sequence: CASINSGTGSYEQYF.

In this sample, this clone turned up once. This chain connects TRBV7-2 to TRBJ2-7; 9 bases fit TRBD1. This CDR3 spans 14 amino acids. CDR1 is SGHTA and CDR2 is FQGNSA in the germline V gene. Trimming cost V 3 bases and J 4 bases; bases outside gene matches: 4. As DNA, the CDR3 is TGTGCCAGCAGCTTGGGACAGGGAGCGTACGAGCAGTACTTC. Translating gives CASSLGQGAYEQYF.

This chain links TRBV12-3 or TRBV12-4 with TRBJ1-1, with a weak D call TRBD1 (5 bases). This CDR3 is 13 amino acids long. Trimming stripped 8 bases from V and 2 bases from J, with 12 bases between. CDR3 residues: CASATRGNTEAFF. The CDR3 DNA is TGTGCCAGCGCCACAAGGGGCAACACTGAAGCTTTCTTT.

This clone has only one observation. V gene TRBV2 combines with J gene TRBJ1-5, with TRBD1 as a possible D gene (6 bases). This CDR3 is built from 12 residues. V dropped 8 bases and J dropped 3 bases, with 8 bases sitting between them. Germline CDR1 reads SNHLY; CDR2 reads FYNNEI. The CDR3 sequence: CASAGDNQPQHF. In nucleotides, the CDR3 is TGTGCCAGCGCAGGGGACAATCAGCCCCAGCATTTT.

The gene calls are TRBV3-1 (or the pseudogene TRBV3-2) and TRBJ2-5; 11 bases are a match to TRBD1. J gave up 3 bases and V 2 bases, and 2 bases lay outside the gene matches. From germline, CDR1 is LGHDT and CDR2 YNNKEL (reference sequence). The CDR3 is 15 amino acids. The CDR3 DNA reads TGTGCCAGCAGCCAACCGGGACAGGGGGAAGAGACCCAGTACTTC. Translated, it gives CASSQPGQGEETQYF.